A single sample gave rise to the 17 T cell receptor beta chains below, sequenced in a study of identical twins. MiXCR, run by TCRdb on the 5' RACE reads, gives a single entry per CDR3 protein. Here the sample spans fewer than 250,000 distinct CDR3 sequences, about a tenth being singletons. The sequencing sample was made of memory (CD45RO+) T cells sorted from blood. The receptor source for this set is a woman between 18 and 29 years old in good health.

CDR3 residues: CASSLGPGQAYEQYF. The CDR3 DNA sequence: TGTGCCAGCAGCTTAGGTCCTGGACAGGCCTACGAGCAGTACTTC. The genes are TRBV7-2 and TRBJ2-7, with 7 bases matching TRBD1. CDR1 and CDR2 from the germline V gene are SGHTA and FQGNSA. This CDR3 contains 15 residues. The V gene end was trimmed by 1 base and the J gene end by 2 bases; junction bases not matched to a gene: 5.

The chain carries TRBV6-5 and TRBJ1-1, with 7 bases fitting TRBD1. The V gene end was trimmed by 0 bases and the J gene end by 10 bases; junction bases not matched to a gene: 8. The length of the CDR3 is 14 residues. Germline CDR1 and CDR2: MNHEY and SVGAGI. The CDR3, as DNA: TGTGCCAGCAGTTACTCGAACAGGGGTCGTGGAGCTTTCTTT. Residues: CASSYSNRGRGAFF.

The chain is built from TRBV6-5 and TRBJ2-1, with D possibly called TRBD1 or TRBD2 (7 bases each). CDR3 size: 14 residues. V gave up 0 bases and J gave up 13 bases, with 16 bases separating them. Germline V CDR1 and CDR2: MNHEY, SVGAGI. The CDR3 protein is CASSYSKTGRGQFF. CDR3 bases: TGTGCCAGCAGTTACTCGAAGACAGGGAGGGGCCAGTTCTTC.

This clonotype has just a few counts. The chain carries TRBV18 and TRBJ1-4; the D is unclear. Germline V gene lookup returns CDR1 KGHSH and CDR2 LQKENI. The CDR3 length is 12 residues. V was cut by 5 bases and J by 8 bases, with 9 bases left in between. The CDR3 nucleotides are TGTGCCAGCTCATCCGAAGGGGAAAAACTGTTTTTT. This gives the protein CASSSEGEKLFF.

This clonotype was detected many times. The genes are TRBV5-5 and TRBJ1-2; no clear D. The CDR3 sequence is 16 residues long. Germline CDR1 SGHKS, CDR2 YYEKEE (reference sequence). The V gene lost 5 bases and the J gene lost 4 bases, with 21 bases spanning the gap. CDR3 coding DNA: TGTGCCAGCAGTTCTACTTTTGCGGGGATGAGCTATGGCTACACCTTC. This translates into CASSSTFAGMSYGYTF. The full variable domain, in which reference TRBV5-5 and TRBJ1-2 provide the parts outside the CDR3, is DAGVTQSPTHLIKTRGQQVTLRCSPISGHKSVSWYQQVLGQGPQFIFQYYEKEERGRGNFPDRFSARQFPNYSSELNVNALLLGDSALYLCASSSTFAGMSYGYTFGSGTRLTVV.

This clonotype was recorded at least ten times. The chain recombines TRBV7-8 with TRBJ1-1; D not resolved. CDR1 SGHVS and CDR2 FQNEAQ come from the germline V gene. The V gene lost 5 bases and the J gene lost 4 bases, with 8 bases spanning the gap. The CDR3 loop spans 12 amino acids. CDR3 amino acids: CASSLASTEAFF. The DNA for the CDR3 is TGTGCCAGCAGCCTGGCGTCCACTGAAGCTTTCTTT.

The chain links TRBV5-6 to TRBJ2-3; TRBD2 is a possible D gene (5 bases). CDR1 and CDR2 (germline): SGHDT, YYEEEE. The CDR3 length is 16 residues. The V end lost 0 bases, the J end lost 2 bases, and 13 bases lay between the germline ends. The CDR3 loop is CASSLVPVTTTDTQYF. CDR3 nucleotide sequence: TGTGCCAGCAGCTTGGTTCCGGTGACTACCACAGATACGCAGTATTTT. Using reference TRBV5-6 and TRBJ2-3 for the parts outside the CDR3, the full variable domain is DAGVTQSPTHLIKTRGQQVTLRCSPKSGHDTVSWYQQALGQGPQFIFQYYEEEERQRGNFPDRFSGHQFPNYSSELNVNALLLGDSALYLCASSLVPVTTTDTQYFGPGTRLTVL.

The chain is built from TRBV20-1 and TRBJ2-1, with TRBD2 matching over 7 bases. The CDR3 runs to 11 residues. From germline, CDR1 is DFQATT and CDR2 SNEGSKA (reference sequence). With V trimmed by 6 bases and J by 9 bases, 5 bases remained unmatched. This CDR3 is CSARREAEQFF. Written as DNA, the CDR3 is TGCAGTGCCCGCCGGGAGGCTGAGCAGTTCTTC.

The chain couples TRBV10-1 to TRBJ2-2, with D perhaps TRBD1 (6 bases). Germline-derived CDR1 and CDR2 are WNHNN and SYGVQD (reference sequence). The germline V and J ends were trimmed by 5 bases and 4 bases, with 8 bases remaining between them. This CDR3 has 13 residues. CDR3 amino acids: CASSPDSTGELFF. CDR3 coding DNA: TGCGCCAGCAGTCCGGACAGCACCGGGGAGCTGTTTTTT.

In this sample, this clonotype turned up many times. This chain connects TRBV20-1 to TRBJ1-2; a possible D gene is TRBD1 (5 bases). The CDR3 loop spans 12 amino acids. The germline CDR1 and CDR2 sequences are DFQATT and SNEGSKA (reference sequence). CDR3 residues: CTPRGPGDGYTF. CDR3 DNA sequence: TGCACCCCAAGGGGACCGGGTGATGGCTACACCTTC.

The table lists this clonotype with a few counts. The chain links TRBV9 to TRBJ1-2, with TRBD1 matching over 9 bases. This CDR3 comprises 16 residues. Germline V lookup: CDR1 SGDLS, CDR2 YYNGEE. The V segment lost 4 bases and the J segment 0 bases; nucleotides outside the gene matches: 7. The CDR3 loop is CASSLRTGDTNYGYTF. CDR3 DNA sequence: TGTGCCAGCAGCCTCCGGACAGGGGATACTAACTATGGCTACACCTTC.

The J gene is TRBJ2-7, the V gene TRBV4-3, with D tentatively TRBD2 (5 bases). Germline V CDR1 and CDR2: LGHNA, YSLEER. The V end was cut by 7 bases, the J end by 0 bases, with 19 bases between. The CDR3 contains 16 residues. DNA of the CDR3: TGCGCCAGCAACCCGATTCCTTCACGGGGCTCCTACGAGCAGTACTTC. Protein: CASNPIPSRGSYEQYF.

This clonotype was seen once. The chain uses TRBV19 and TRBJ2-3, with 9 bases identical to TRBD2. Germline values: CDR1 LNHDA, CDR2 SQIVND (reference sequence). V was clipped by 4 bases and J by 8 bases; unmatched bases: 22. The CDR3 extends over 19 amino acids. CDR3 bases: TGTGCCAGTAGTACCCCTGAAACTGGACTAGCGCATCTTTCTGGTACGCAGTATTTT. Amino acids: CASSTPETGLAHLSGTQYF.

The chain has TRBV5-1 and TRBJ1-3; D is uncertain. The CDR3 is made up of 16 amino acids. With 2 bases removed from V and 1 base from J, the gap between germline ends came to 13 bases. Germline V gene lookup returns CDR1 SGHRS and CDR2 YFSETQ. The CDR3 region is CASSFETLGSGNTIYF. DNA of the CDR3: TGCGCCAGCAGCTTCGAAACCCTTGGGTCTGGAAACACCATATATTTT.

In its sample, this clonotype was seen a few times. The chain joins TRBV9 to TRBJ2-2; no clear D gene. V was cut by 1 base and J by 6 bases, with 13 bases left in between. CDR1 SGDLS and CDR2 YYNGEE come from the germline V gene. The CDR3 consists of 15 residues. CDR3 sequence: CASSVRGIGPGELFF. Written as DNA, the CDR3 is TGTGCCAGCAGCGTACGTGGGATTGGGCCCGGGGAGCTGTTTTTT.

The V gene is TRBV5-1, the J gene TRBJ2-5; the D call may be TRBD1 or TRBD2 (5 bases each). The germline CDR1 and CDR2 sequences are SGHRS and YFSETQ. V gave up 4 bases and J gave up 2 bases, with 12 bases separating them. There are 14 residues in the CDR3. This CDR3 reads CASSLRDGQETQYF. The CDR3, as DNA: TGCGCCAGCAGCCTTCGGGACGGTCAAGAGACCCAGTACTTC.

The chain joins TRBV15 to TRBJ1-1; no clear D. CDR3 length: 13 residues. V dropped 0 bases and J dropped 8 bases, with 10 bases sitting between them. The germline CDR1 and CDR2 sequences are LNHNV and YYDKDF (reference sequence). CDR3 amino acids: CATSRDDRTEAFF. CDR3 DNA sequence: TGTGCCACCAGCAGAGATGACCGAACAGAAGCTTTCTTT.